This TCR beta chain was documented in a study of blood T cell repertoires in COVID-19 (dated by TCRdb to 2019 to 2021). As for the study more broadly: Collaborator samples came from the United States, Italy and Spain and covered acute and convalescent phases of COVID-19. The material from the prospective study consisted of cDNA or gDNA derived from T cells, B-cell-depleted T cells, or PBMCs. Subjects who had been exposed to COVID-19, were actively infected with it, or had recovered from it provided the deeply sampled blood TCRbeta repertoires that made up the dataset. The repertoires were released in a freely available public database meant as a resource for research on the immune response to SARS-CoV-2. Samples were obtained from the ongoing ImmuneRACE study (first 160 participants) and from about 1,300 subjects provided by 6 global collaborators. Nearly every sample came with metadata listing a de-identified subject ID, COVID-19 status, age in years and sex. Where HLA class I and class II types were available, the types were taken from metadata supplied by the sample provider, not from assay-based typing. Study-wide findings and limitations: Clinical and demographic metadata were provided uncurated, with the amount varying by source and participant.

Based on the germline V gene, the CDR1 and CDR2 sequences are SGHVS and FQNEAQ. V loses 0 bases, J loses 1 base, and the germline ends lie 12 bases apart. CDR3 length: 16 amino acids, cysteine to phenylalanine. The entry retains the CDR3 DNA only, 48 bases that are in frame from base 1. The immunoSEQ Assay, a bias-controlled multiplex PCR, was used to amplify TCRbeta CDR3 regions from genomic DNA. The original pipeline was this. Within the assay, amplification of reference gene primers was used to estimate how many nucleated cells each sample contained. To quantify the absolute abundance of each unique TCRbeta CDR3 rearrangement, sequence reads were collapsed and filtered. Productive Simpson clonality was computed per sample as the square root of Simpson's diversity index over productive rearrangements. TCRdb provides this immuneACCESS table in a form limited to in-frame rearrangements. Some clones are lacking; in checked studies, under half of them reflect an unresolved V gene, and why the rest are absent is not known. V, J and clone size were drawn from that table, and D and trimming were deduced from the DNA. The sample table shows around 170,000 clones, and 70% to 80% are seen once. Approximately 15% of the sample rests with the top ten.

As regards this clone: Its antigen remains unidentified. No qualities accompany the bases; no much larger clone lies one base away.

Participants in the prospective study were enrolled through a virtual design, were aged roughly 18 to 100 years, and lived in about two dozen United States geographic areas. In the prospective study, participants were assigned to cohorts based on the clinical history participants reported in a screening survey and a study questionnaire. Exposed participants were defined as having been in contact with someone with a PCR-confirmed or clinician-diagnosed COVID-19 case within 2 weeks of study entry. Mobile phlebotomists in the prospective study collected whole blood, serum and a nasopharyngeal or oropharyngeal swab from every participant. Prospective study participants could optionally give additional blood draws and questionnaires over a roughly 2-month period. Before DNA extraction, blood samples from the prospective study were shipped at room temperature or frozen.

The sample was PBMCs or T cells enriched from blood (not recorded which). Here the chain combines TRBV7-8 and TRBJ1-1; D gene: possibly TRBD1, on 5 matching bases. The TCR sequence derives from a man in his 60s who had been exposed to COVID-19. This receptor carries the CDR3 CASSLAGRVQNTEAFF. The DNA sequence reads TGTGCCAGCAGCTTAGCGGGCAGGGTACAGAACACTGAAGCTTTCTTT. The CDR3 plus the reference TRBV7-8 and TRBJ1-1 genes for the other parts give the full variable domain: GAGVSQSPRYKVAKRGQDVALRCDPISGHVSLFWYQQALGQGPEFLTYFQNEAQLDKSGLPSDRFFAERPEGSVSTLKIQRTQQEDSAVYLCASSLAGRVQNTEAFFGQGTRLTVV.